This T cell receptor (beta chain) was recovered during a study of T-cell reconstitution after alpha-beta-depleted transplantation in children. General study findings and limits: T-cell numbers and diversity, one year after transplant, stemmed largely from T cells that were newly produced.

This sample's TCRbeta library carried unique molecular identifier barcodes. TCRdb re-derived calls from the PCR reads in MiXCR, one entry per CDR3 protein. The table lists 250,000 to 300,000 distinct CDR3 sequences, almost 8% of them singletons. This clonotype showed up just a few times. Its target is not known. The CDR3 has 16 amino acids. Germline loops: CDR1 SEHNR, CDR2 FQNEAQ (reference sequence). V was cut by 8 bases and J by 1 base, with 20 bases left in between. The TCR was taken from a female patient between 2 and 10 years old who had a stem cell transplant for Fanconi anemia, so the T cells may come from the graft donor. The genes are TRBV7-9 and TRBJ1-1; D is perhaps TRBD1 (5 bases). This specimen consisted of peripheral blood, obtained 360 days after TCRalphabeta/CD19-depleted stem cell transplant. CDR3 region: CASGTEQGLGNTEAFF. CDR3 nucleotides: TGTGCCAGCGGCACCGAGCAGGGTTTGGGGAACACTGAAGCTTTCTTT.